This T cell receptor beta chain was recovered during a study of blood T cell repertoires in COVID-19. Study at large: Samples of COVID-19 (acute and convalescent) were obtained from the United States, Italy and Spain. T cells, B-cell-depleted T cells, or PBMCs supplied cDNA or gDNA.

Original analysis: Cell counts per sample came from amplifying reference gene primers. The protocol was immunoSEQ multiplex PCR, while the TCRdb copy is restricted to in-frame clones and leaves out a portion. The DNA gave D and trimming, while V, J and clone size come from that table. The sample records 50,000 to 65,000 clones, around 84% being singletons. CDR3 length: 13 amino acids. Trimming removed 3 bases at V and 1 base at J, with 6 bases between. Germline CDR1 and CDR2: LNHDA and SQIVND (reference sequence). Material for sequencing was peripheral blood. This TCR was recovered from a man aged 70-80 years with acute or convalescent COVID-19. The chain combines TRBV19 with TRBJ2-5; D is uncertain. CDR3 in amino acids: CASSIPPQETQYF. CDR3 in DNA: TGTGCCAGTAGTATTCCTCCCCAAGAGACCCAGTACTTC.